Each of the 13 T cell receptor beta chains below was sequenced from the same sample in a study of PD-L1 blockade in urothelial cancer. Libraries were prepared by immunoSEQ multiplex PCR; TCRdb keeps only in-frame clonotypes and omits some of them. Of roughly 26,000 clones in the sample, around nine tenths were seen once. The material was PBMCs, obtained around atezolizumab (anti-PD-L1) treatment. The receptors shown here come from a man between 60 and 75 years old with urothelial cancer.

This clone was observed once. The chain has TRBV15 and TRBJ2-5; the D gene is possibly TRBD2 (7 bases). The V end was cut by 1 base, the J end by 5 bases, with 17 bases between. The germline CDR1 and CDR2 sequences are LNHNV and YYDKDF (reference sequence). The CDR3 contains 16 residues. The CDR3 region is CATSRAVAGAVETQYF. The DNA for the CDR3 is TGTGCCACCAGCAGAGCTGTCGCGGGGGCCGTGGAGACCCAGTACTTC.

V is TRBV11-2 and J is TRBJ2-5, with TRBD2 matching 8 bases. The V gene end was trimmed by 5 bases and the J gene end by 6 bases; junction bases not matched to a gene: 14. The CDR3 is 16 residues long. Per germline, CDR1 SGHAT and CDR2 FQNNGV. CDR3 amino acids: CASSPGGGRAVKTQYF. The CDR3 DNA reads TGTGCCAGCAGCCCCGGCGGGGGGAGGGCCGTTAAGACCCAGTACTTC. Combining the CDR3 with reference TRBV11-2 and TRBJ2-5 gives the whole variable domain EAGVAQSPRYKIIEKRQSVAFWCNPISGHATLYWYQQILGQGPKLLIQFQNNGVVDDSQLPKDRFSAERLKGVDSTLKIQPAKLEDSAVYLCASSPGGGRAVKTQYFGPGTRLLVL.

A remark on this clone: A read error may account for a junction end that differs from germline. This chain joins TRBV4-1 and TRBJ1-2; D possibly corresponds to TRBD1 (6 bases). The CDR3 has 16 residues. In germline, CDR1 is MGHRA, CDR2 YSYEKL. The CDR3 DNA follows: TGCGCCAGCAGTCAAGCCTCATTGCAGGGGAACTATGGCTACACCTTC. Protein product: CASSQASLQGNYGYTF.

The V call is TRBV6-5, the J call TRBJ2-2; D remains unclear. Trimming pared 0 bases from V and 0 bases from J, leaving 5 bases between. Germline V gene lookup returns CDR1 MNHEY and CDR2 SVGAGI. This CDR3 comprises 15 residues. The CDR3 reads CASSYSLTNTGELFF. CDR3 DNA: TGTGCCAGCAGTTACTCGCTAACGAACACCGGGGAGCTGTTTTTT.

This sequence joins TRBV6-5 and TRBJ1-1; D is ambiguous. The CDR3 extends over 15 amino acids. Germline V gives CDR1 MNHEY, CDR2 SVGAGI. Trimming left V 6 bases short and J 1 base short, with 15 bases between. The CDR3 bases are TGTGCCAGCAGAGCGCCCAAGGGAGCGAACACTGAAGCTTTCTTT. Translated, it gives CASRAPKGANTEAFF.

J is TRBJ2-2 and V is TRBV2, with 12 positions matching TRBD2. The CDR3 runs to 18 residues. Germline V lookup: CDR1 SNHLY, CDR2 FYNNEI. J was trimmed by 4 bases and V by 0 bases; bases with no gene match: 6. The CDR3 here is CASSEALRLAGATGELFF. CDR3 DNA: TGTGCCAGCAGTGAAGCGCTTCGACTAGCGGGAGCCACCGGGGAGCTGTTTTTT.

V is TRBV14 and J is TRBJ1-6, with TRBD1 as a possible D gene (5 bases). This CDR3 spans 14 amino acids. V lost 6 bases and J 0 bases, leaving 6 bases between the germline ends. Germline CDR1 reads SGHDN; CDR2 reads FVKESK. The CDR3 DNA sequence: TGTGCCAGCAGAGACAGCTCCTATAATTCACCCCTCCACTTT. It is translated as CASRDSSYNSPLHF.

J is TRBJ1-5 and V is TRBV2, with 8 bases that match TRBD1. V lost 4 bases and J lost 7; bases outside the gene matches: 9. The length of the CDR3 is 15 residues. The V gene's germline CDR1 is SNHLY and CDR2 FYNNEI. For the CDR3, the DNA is TGTGCCAGCAGTGGGGGACAGGATGTTGGACAGCCCCAGCATTTT. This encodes CASSGGQDVGQPQHF.

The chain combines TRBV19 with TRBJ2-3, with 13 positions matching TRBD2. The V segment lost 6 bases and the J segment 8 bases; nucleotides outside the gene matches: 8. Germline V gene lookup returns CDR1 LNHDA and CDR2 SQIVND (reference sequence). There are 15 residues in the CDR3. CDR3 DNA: TGTGCCAGTAGCACTAGCGGGGGGGTCCCTGGTACGCAGTATTTT. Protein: CASSTSGGVPGTQYF.

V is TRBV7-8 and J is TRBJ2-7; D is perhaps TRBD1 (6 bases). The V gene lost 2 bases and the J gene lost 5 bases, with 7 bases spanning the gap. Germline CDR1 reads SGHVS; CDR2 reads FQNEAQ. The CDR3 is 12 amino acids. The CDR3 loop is CASSLKGDEQYF. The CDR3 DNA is TGTGCCAGCAGCTTAAAGGGGGACGAGCAGTACTTC.

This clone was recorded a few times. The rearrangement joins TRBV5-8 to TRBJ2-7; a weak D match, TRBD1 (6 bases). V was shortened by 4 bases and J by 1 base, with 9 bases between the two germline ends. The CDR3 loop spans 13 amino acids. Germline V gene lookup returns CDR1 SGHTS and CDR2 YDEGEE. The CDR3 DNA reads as TGTGCCAGCAGCCAGGACAGTTCCTACGAGCAGTACTTC. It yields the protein CASSQDSSYEQYF. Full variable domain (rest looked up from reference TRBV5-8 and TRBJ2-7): EAGVTQSPTHLIKTRGQQATLRCSPISGHTSVYWYQQALGLGLQFLLWYDEGEERNRGNFPPRFSGRQFPNYSSELNVNALELEDSALYLCASSQDSSYEQYFGPGTRLTVT.

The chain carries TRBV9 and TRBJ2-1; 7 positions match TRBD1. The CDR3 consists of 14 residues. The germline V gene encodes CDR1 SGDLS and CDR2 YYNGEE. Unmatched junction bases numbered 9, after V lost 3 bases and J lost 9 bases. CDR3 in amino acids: CASSGSTGAGEQFF. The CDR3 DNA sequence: TGTGCCAGCAGCGGGAGTACAGGGGCCGGTGAGCAGTTCTTC.

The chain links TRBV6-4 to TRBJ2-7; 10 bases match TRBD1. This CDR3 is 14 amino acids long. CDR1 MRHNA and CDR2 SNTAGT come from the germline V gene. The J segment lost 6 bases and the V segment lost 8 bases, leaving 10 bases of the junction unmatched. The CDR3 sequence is CASATGTGEGEQYF. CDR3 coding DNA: TGTGCCAGCGCAACCGGGACAGGGGAAGGCGAGCAGTACTTC.